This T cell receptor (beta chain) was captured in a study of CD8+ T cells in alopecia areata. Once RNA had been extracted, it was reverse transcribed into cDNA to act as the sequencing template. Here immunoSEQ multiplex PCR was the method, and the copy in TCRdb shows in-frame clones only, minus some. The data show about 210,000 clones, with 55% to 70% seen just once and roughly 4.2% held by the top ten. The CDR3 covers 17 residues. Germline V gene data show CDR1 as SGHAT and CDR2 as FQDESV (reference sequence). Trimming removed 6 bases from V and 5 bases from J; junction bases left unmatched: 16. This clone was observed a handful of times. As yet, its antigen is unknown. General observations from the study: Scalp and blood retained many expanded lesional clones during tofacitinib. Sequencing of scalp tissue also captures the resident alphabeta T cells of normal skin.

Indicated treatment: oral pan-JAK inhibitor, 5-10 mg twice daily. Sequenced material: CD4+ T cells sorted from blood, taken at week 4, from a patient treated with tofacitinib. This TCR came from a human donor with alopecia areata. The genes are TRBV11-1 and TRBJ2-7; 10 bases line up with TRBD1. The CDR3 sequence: CASSAGRMKTGGNEQYF. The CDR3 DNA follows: TGTGCCAGCAGTGCAGGGAGAATGAAGACAGGGGGCAACGAGCAGTACTTC.